This TCR beta chain was retrieved from a study of T cell changes during pregnancy in multiple sclerosis (dated by TCRdb to between 2018 and 2020). About the study as a whole: The study examined how the T cell repertoire changed over the course of pregnancy in women with multiple sclerosis.

This clone has just one count. Which antigen it targets is not known. One base away there is no much larger clone; base qualities are not given. Library creation used the immunoSEQ multiplex PCR assay. Not all clones reach the TCRdb copy of this immuneACCESS table, which keeps in-frame sequences only. Checked studies attribute under half of the gap to unresolved V genes and leave the rest unexplained. Counted in this sample were some 120,000 clones; about 95% of them appeared once. The ten largest clonotypes hold about 0.45% of the sample. The sample consisted of peripheral blood, taken after pregnancy. The sequence was collected from a female donor with multiple sclerosis, enrolled in a pregnancy study.

The bases read TGCGCCAGCAGCTTGTCCGGTCAGGGCGGCGAGCAGTACTTC. It is translated as CASSLSGQGGEQYF. The chain joins TRBV5-1 to TRBJ2-7; the D region possibly corresponds to TRBD1 (5 bases align). The CDR3 runs 14 amino acids, cysteine and phenylalanine included. Just the 42-base CDR3 DNA is kept, in frame starting at base 1. Sequences SGHRS (CDR1) and YFSETQ (CDR2) are obtained from the germline V gene. The junction carries 14 bases between V and J, which are trimmed by 1 base and 6 bases respectively.